This T cell receptor beta chain was recorded in a study of early T cells in non-severe SARS-CoV-2 infection. Overall study context: Bulk RNA isolated from unsorted whole blood underwent sequencing; chains were not paired. Study outcomes and limitations: The matching step, a VDJdb search, favored anti-spike CD8 responses and missed private and CD4 specificities.

The library protocol tagged individual cDNA molecules with unique molecular identifiers. TCRdb independently ran MiXCR on the 5' RACE reads; one entry per CDR3 protein. This repertoire shows around 98,000 distinct CDR3 sequences, 11% found once; its top ten account for 4% to 5.5%. Trimming took 5 bases from V and 0 from J, leaving 8 bases between them. The CDR3 runs to 13 residues. The germline CDR1 and CDR2 sequences are SGHAT and FQDESV (reference sequence). This clonotype was picked up a small number of times. No antigen is known for it. This clonotype was sampled from an adult who was a healthcare worker with PCR-confirmed SARS-CoV-2 infection or an uninfected control (not recorded which). Sequencing was done on a sample of whole blood. V and J are TRBV11-1 and TRBJ2-7; D gene uncertain. Written as DNA, the CDR3 is TGTGCCAGCAGCCGCGGCCCCTCCTACGAGCAGTACTTC. This codes for CASSRGPSYEQYF.